One and the same sample provided the 30 T cell receptor beta chains below, sequenced in a study of OX40 agonist ivuxolimab in advanced cancers. The protocol was immunoSEQ multiplex PCR, while the TCRdb copy is restricted to in-frame clones and leaves out a portion. The data contain 60,000 to 100,000 clones, around nine tenths of them singletons. Sequenced here: CD4+ or CD8+ T cells sorted from blood, sampled in a trial of the OX40 agonist ivuxolimab. The receptors come from an adult with an advanced solid tumor such as melanoma, head and neck, liver or kidney cancer.

This chain connects TRBV6-5 to TRBJ1-1; TRBD1 matches at 7 bases. With V trimmed by 2 bases and J by 5 bases, 5 bases remained unmatched. The germline CDR1 and CDR2 sequences are MNHEY and SVGAGI. The CDR3 totals 14 residues. In DNA form, the CDR3 reads TGTGCCAGCAGTTACGCAGGGGGAGAAACTGAAGCTTTCTTT. Translating gives CASSYAGGETEAFF.

The chain has TRBV7-3 and TRBJ1-1; 7 bases are shared with TRBD1. CDR3 length: 13 residues. The V gene end was trimmed by 5 bases and the J gene end by 10 bases; junction bases not matched to a gene: 10. Germline CDR1 is SGHTA and CDR2 is FQGTGA. The CDR3 is CASSASATGRAFF. As DNA, the CDR3 is TGTGCCAGCAGCGCATCGGCGACAGGGCGAGCTTTCTTT.

This clone was found once. This chain links TRBV5-4 with TRBJ2-1; D remains unclear. The CDR3 loop spans 14 amino acids. The ends were cut back, 0 bases at V and 0 bases at J, with 4 bases in the middle. CDR1 and CDR2 from the germline V gene are SGHNT and YYREEE (reference sequence). In nucleotides, the CDR3 is TGTGCCAGCAGCTTGGGTCCCTCCTACAATGAGCAGTTCTTC. Translated, it gives CASSLGPSYNEQFF.

This chain uses TRBV6-1 with TRBJ1-5; 8 bases are shared with TRBD1. The CDR3 is made up of 16 amino acids. The trim removed 2 bases at V and 4 bases at J, leaving 7 bases unmatched. Germline assignment: CDR1 MNHNS and CDR2 SASEGT. The CDR3 DNA reads TGTGCCAGCAGTGAAACCGGCCAGGGGGCGAATCAGCCCCAGCATTTT. This gives the protein CASSETGQGANQPQHF.

This clone appeared once. The chain combines TRBV6-1 with TRBJ1-2; a possible D gene is TRBD1 (6 bases). Trimming left V 4 bases short and J 4 bases short, with 19 bases between. CDR3 length: 16 amino acids. Looked up from germline, CDR1 is MNHNS and CDR2 is SASEGT. This chain's CDR3 is CASSGTAGKVTYGYTF. For the CDR3, the DNA is TGTGCCAGCAGTGGGACAGCTGGGAAGGTCACCTATGGCTACACCTTC.

The chain has TRBV5-8 and TRBJ2-2; 7 bases fit TRBD1. The CDR3 has 17 amino acids. Germline V gene sequence: CDR1 SGHTS, CDR2 YDEGEE. V was clipped by 4 bases and J by 1 base; unmatched bases: 10. The CDR3 DNA reads as TGTGCCAGCAGCATATCCCGGGACAGTCTGAACACCGGGGAGCTGTTTTTT. As protein: CASSISRDSLNTGELFF.

J is TRBJ1-2 and V is TRBV6-6, with 8 bases lining up with TRBD1. Germline V CDR1 and CDR2: MNHNY, SVGAGI (reference sequence). The CDR3 extends over 14 amino acids. Losses at the gene ends were 0 bases for V and 6 bases for J; bases not matched to a gene: 3. The CDR3 region is CASSYSPGGDGYTF. DNA for the CDR3: TGTGCCAGCAGTTACTCCCCAGGGGGCGATGGCTACACCTTC.

This chain uses TRBV2 with TRBJ1-5; D perhaps matches TRBD1 (5 bases). The CDR3 is made up of 15 amino acids. The germline V gene has CDR1 SNHLY and CDR2 FYNNEI. V was shortened by 8 bases and J by 2 bases, with 16 bases between the two germline ends. The CDR3 region has the DNA TGTGCCAGCCGGGGGACGGTTGGGGGCAATCAGCCCCAGCATTTT. Translated, it gives CASRGTVGGNQPQHF.

This chain connects TRBV18 to TRBJ1-1, with TRBD1 identical over 7 bases. With V trimmed by 4 bases and J by 0 bases, 11 bases remained unmatched. The CDR3 has 17 amino acids. The germline CDR1 and CDR2 sequences are KGHSH and LQKENI. Here the CDR3 reads CASSLRTPGQLNTEAFF. CDR3 DNA: TGTGCCAGCTCACTACGCACGCCGGGACAGCTGAACACTGAAGCTTTCTTT.

This chain links TRBV7-8 with TRBJ2-3, with D possibly being TRBD1 (5 bases). CDR1 and CDR2 (germline): SGHVS, FQNEAQ. This CDR3 has 15 residues. V lost 5 bases and J 2 bases, leaving 14 bases between the germline ends. CDR3 nucleotides: TGTGCCAGCAGCCCGCGACAGACTTACACAGATACGCAGTATTTT. Translated: CASSPRQTYTDTQYF.

This clone has a single count. The chain has TRBV11-3 and TRBJ2-1; D unresolved. CDR3 size: 12 residues. The germline V gene has CDR1 SGHNT and CDR2 YENEEA. V dropped 5 bases and J dropped 5 bases, with 7 bases sitting between them. The CDR3 spells CASSPTDNEQFF. The DNA for the CDR3 is TGTGCCAGCAGCCCAACAGACAATGAGCAGTTCTTC.

This clone appeared a few times. The chain links TRBV14 to TRBJ1-1; D is ambiguous. The CDR3 covers 12 residues. Germline V CDR1 and CDR2: SGHDN, FVKESK. The V end lost 4 bases, the J end lost 1 base, and 4 bases lay between the germline ends. The CDR3 protein is CASSLGNTEAFF. In nucleotides, the CDR3 is TGTGCCAGCAGCCTAGGGAACACTGAAGCTTTCTTT.

This clone was seen a few times. The J gene is TRBJ1-5, the V gene TRBV19, with a weak D call TRBD1 (6 bases). V shed 5 bases and J shed 2 bases, with 16 bases lying between them. CDR3 length equals 16 residues. Germline V CDR1 and CDR2: LNHDA, SQIVND (reference sequence). The CDR3 coding sequence is TGTGCCAGTAGTCTGGGGGCAGGGGAGGGCAATCAGCCCCAGCATTTT. Amino acids: CASSLGAGEGNQPQHF.

The rearrangement joins TRBV6-1 to TRBJ1-5, with D uncertain. V lost 1 base and J 9 bases, leaving 7 bases between the germline ends. The germline CDR1 and CDR2 sequences are MNHNS and SASEGT. The CDR3 runs 12 residues. This chain's CDR3 is CASSEVGGPQHF. DNA of the CDR3: TGTGCCAGCAGTGAAGTTGGAGGGCCCCAGCATTTT.

The J gene is TRBJ2-5, the V gene TRBV7-2; 10 bases are shared with TRBD2. Germline-derived CDR1 and CDR2 are SGHTA and FQGNSA. CDR3 length: 15 residues. Trimming cost V 3 bases and J 5 bases; bases outside gene matches: 6. The CDR3 sequence: CASSFLAGVGETQYF. DNA of the CDR3: TGTGCCAGCAGCTTTCTAGCGGGAGTGGGGGAGACCCAGTACTTC. The whole variable domain, remainder taken from reference TRBV7-2 and TRBJ2-5, is GAGVSQSPSNKVTEKGKDVELRCDPISGHTALYWYRQSLGQGLEFLIYFQGNSAPDKSGLPSDRFSAERTGGSVSTLTIQRTQQEDSAVYLCASSFLAGVGETQYFGPGTRLLVL.

The chain recombines TRBV28 with TRBJ2-1; 7 positions match TRBD1. This CDR3 region has 12 residues. Germline V gives CDR1 MDHEN, CDR2 SYDVKM. The V segment lost 5 bases and the J segment 12 bases; nucleotides outside the gene matches: 7. In DNA form, the CDR3 reads TGTGCCAGCAGTAACAGGGGAGTGTCGCAGTTCTTC. This gives the protein CASSNRGVSQFF.

V and J are TRBV5-1 and TRBJ2-7; TRBD1 aligns across 8 bases. V was pared by 0 bases and J by 5 bases, with 10 bases of the junction left unmatched. CDR1 is SGHRS, CDR2 YFSETQ, per germline. The CDR3 has 16 amino acids. Here the CDR3 reads CASSLGGRGQIDEQYF. CDR3 sequence (DNA): TGCGCCAGCAGCTTGGGTGGCAGGGGGCAAATCGACGAGCAGTACTTC.

The chain couples TRBV15 to TRBJ1-5; D call uncertain. The CDR3 is 13 amino acids. Trimming left V 1 base short and J 4 bases short, with 5 bases between. Germline V gene sequence: CDR1 LNHNV, CDR2 YYDKDF (reference sequence). The CDR3, as DNA: TGTGCCACCAGCAGAGTTATAAATCAGCCCCAGCATTTT. This encodes CATSRVINQPQHF.

The chain recombines TRBV10-3 with TRBJ2-1; 7 bases align to TRBD2. CDR3 length: 14 amino acids. Trimming cost V 2 bases and J 6 bases; bases outside gene matches: 4. Germline values: CDR1 ENHRY, CDR2 SYGVKD. The CDR3 reads CAISEGLGSNEQFF. For the CDR3, the DNA is TGTGCCATCAGTGAGGGACTAGGATCCAATGAGCAGTTCTTC.

The chain has TRBV7-2 and TRBJ2-1; TRBD1 matches 9 bases. CDR3 length: 16 residues. The trim removed 0 bases at V and 7 bases at J, leaving 7 bases unmatched. CDR1 and CDR2 from the germline V gene are SGHTA and FQGNSA. The CDR3 DNA sequence: TGTGCCAGCAGCTTAGCGTCGGACAGGGGAGGGAATGAGCAGTTCTTC. Encoded protein: CASSLASDRGGNEQFF.

The rearrangement links TRBV7-8 to TRBJ1-1; D might be TRBD1 (6 bases). CDR3 length: 13 amino acids. V shed 5 bases and J shed 8 bases, with 15 bases lying between them. Per the germline V gene, CDR1 is SGHVS and CDR2 is FQNEAQ. CDR3 region: CASSVQGILEAFF. The CDR3 nucleotides read TGTGCCAGCAGCGTTCAGGGGATTCTAGAAGCTTTCTTT. Variable domain in full (rest from reference TRBV7-8 and TRBJ1-1): GAGVSQSPRYKVAKRGQDVALRCDPISGHVSLFWYQQALGQGPEFLTYFQNEAQLDKSGLPSDRFFAERPEGSVSTLKIQRTQQEDSAVYLCASSVQGILEAFFGQGTRLTVV.

The rearrangement links TRBV7-8 to TRBJ1-2, with D perhaps matching TRBD1 (5 bases). The germline V gene has CDR1 SGHVS and CDR2 FQNEAQ. V was cut by 0 bases and J by 3 bases, with 8 bases left in between. CDR3 length equals 14 residues. CDR3 DNA sequence: TGTGCCAGCAGCTTAGCTAGAGGGGACTATGGCTACACCTTC. The encoded protein is CASSLARGDYGYTF.

The V call is TRBV4-3, the J call TRBJ2-7, with 12 bases that match TRBD2. The CDR3 extends over 15 amino acids. After removal of 5 bases from V and 2 bases from J, the junction contained 4 bases not matched to a gene. Germline CDR1 and CDR2: LGHNA and YSLEER. CDR3 residues: CASSYGLAGTYEQYF. The CDR3 region has the DNA TGCGCCAGCAGCTACGGACTAGCGGGAACCTACGAGCAGTACTTC.

The rearrangement links TRBV11-2 to TRBJ1-2; D ambiguous. Germline-derived CDR1 and CDR2 are SGHAT and FQNNGV. There are 12 residues in the CDR3. The V gene lost 5 bases and the J gene lost 8 bases, with 12 bases spanning the gap. CDR3 nucleotides: TGTGCCAGCAGCGGGAGTTTCGGGGGCTACACCTTC. Its translation: CASSGSFGGYTF.

About this clone: This sample includes further DNA sequences coding for the same CDR3. The genes are TRBV19 and TRBJ1-5; TRBD1 aligns across 11 bases. Trimming at V came to 9 bases and at J to 2 bases, leaving 12 bases not matched to a gene. Germline CDR1 and CDR2: LNHDA and SQIVND (reference sequence). The CDR3 length is 17 residues. The CDR3 coding sequence is TGTGCCAGCAGTTCCTGGGACAGGGGGAGCGGCAATCAGCCCCAGCATTTT. It codes for CASSSWDRGSGNQPQHF.

The chain has TRBV29-1 and TRBJ2-5, with 14 bases lining up with TRBD2. The CDR3 totals 15 residues. Germline values: CDR1 SQVTM, CDR2 ANQGSEA. V was clipped by 7 bases and J by 4 bases; unmatched bases: 8. The CDR3: CSEQPGTSGRETQYF. CDR3 in DNA: TGCAGCGAACAACCCGGGACTAGCGGGAGAGAGACCCAGTACTTC.

As concerns this clone: Other nucleotide sequences from this sample produce the same CDR3. This sequence joins TRBV18 and TRBJ2-7; TRBD1 agrees at 11 bases. Looked up from germline, CDR1 is KGHSH and CDR2 is LQKENI. CDR3 length: 15 residues. The ends lost 2 bases at V and 0 bases at J; junction bases unmatched: 0. The CDR3 DNA reads as TGTGCCAGCTCACCAGGGACAGGGGGCTCCTACGAGCAGTACTTC. Amino acid sequence: CASSPGTGGSYEQYF.

V usage is TRBV7-9 and J usage is TRBJ2-7; D is ambiguous. With 3 bases removed from V and 5 bases from J, the gap between germline ends came to 11 bases. The CDR3 covers 13 residues. Germline assignment: CDR1 SEHNR and CDR2 FQNEAQ (reference sequence). CDR3 residues: CASSLSLGNEQYF. CDR3 sequence (DNA): TGTGCCAGCAGCTTGAGCTTAGGGAACGAGCAGTACTTC.

J is TRBJ1-2 and V is TRBV28, with D unresolved. Per the germline V gene, CDR1 is MDHEN and CDR2 is SYDVKM. CDR3 length: 10 residues. V was clipped by 6 bases and J by 6 bases, with 5 bases between them. This chain's CDR3 is CASRSNGYTF. Written as DNA, the CDR3 is TGTGCCAGCAGATCTAATGGCTACACCTTC.

The chain employs TRBV28 and TRBJ2-7, with 8 bases identical to TRBD1. Germline loops: CDR1 MDHEN, CDR2 SYDVKM. V shed 5 bases and J 0 bases; nucleotides not matched to a gene: 3. The CDR3 runs 14 residues. The CDR3 DNA sequence: TGTGCCAGCAGTAGGACAGGGCCCTCCTACGAGCAGTACTTC. It translates to CASSRTGPSYEQYF.